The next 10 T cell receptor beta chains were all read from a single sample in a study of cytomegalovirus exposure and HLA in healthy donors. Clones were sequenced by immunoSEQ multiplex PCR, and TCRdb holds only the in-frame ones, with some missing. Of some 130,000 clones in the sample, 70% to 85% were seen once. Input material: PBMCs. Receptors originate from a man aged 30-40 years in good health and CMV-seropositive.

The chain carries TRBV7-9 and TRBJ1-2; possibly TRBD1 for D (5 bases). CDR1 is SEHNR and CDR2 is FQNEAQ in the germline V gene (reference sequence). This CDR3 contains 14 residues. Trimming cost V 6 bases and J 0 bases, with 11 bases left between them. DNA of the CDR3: TGTGCCAGCAGTCCTAAGGGGACTAACTATGGCTACACCTTC. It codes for CASSPKGTNYGYTF. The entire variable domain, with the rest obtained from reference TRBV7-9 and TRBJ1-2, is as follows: DTGVSQNPRHKITKRGQNVTFRCDPISEHNRLYWYRQTLGQGPEFLTYFQNEAQLEKSRLLSDRFSAERPKGSFSTLEIQRTEQGDSAMYLCASSPKGTNYGYTFGSGTRLTVV.

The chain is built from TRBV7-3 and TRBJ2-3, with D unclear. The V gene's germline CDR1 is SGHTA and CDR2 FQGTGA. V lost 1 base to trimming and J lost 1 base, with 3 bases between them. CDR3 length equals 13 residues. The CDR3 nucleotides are TGTGCCAGCAGCTTAAGCGGCACAGATACGCAGTATTTT. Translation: CASSLSGTDTQYF.

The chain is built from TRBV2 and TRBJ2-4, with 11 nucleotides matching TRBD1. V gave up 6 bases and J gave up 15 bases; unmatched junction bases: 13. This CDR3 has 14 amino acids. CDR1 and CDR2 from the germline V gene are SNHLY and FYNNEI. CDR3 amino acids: CASRGQGEPLSRYF. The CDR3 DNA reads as TGTGCCAGCAGGGGACAGGGGGAACCTCTATCTCGGTACTTC.

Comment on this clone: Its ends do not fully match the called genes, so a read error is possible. CDR3 coding DNA: TGCGCCAGCAGCTTGGCCGGGACAGGGGGCGGCCCCATTTTT. It yields the protein CASSLAGTGGGPIF. The chain links TRBV5-1 to TRBJ1-4; 12 nucleotides align to TRBD1. The CDR3 runs 14 residues. The germline CDR1 and CDR2 sequences are SGHRS and YFSETQ.

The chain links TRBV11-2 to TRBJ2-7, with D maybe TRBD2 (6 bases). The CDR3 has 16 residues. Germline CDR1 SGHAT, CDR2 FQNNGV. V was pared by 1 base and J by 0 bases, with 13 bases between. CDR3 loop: CASSLVGGVSSYEQYF. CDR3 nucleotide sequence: TGTGCCAGCAGCTTAGTCGGAGGGGTAAGCTCCTACGAGCAGTACTTC.

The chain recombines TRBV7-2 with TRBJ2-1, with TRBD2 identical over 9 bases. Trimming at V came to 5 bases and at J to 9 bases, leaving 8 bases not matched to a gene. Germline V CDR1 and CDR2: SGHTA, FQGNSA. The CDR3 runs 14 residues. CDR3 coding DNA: TGTGCCAGCAGCACGGGACTAGCCGGCGTTGAGCAGTTCTTC. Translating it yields CASSTGLAGVEQFF.

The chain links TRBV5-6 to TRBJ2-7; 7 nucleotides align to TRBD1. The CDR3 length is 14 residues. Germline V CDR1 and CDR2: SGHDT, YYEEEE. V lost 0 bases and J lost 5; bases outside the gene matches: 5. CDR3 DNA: TGTGCCAGCAGCTTGGACAGGGGCAGGGACGAGCAGTACTTC. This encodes CASSLDRGRDEQYF.

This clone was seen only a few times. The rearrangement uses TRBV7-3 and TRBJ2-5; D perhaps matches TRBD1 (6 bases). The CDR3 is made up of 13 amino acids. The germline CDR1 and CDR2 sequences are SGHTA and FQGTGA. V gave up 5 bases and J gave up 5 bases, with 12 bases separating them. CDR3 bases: TGTGCCAGCAGCGCAGGGGTTGGGGAGACCCAGTACTTC. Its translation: CASSAGVGETQYF.

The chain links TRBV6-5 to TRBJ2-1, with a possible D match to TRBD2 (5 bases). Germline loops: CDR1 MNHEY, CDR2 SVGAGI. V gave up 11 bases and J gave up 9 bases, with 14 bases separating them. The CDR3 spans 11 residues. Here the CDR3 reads CACGGRGEQFF. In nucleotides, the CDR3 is TGTGCCTGTGGCGGCCGGGGTGAGCAGTTCTTC.

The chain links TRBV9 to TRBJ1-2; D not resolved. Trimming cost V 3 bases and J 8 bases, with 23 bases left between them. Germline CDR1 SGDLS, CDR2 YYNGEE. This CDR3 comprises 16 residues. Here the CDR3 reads CASSDFQTSAAGGYTF. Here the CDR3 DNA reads TGTGCCAGCAGCGACTTTCAGACGTCCGCGGCGGGGGGCTACACCTTC.